The T cell receptor beta chain under discussion was sequenced for a study of T-cell memory formation after mild COVID-19. After removal of 1 base from V and 2 bases from J, the junction contained 15 bases not matched to a gene. This CDR3 is built from 19 residues. TCR alpha and TCR beta cDNA libraries with sample barcodes and UMIs came from 5'RACE using constant-segment primers. One entry per CDR3 protein, called by TCRdb with MiXCR from the 5' RACE reads. The table has around 400,000 distinct CDR3 sequences, 20% to 25% seen once. The origin of this receptor is an adult woman who had mild COVID-19 (a few samples of this study predate the infection). Cell type and time point are not known. The chain joins TRBV12-3 or TRBV12-4 to TRBJ2-5, with 8 positions matching TRBD1. Sample: PBMCs or a T cell subset sorted from them (not recorded which). In DNA, the CDR3 is TGTGCCAGCAGTTTAGGGACAGGGACGAGGCGGGGCTCTCAAGAGACCCAGTACTTC. Its translation: CASSLGTGTRRGSQETQYF.